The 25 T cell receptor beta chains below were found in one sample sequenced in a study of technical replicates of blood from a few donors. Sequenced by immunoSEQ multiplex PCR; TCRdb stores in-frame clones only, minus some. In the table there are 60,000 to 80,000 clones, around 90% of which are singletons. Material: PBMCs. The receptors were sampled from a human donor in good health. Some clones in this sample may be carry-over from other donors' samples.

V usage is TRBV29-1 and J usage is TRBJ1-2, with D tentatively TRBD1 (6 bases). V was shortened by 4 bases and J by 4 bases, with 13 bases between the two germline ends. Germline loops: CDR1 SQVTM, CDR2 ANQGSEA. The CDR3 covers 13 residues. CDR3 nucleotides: TGCAGCGTTGCGGATGGGGGGGCCTATGGCTACACCTTC. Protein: CSVADGGAYGYTF.

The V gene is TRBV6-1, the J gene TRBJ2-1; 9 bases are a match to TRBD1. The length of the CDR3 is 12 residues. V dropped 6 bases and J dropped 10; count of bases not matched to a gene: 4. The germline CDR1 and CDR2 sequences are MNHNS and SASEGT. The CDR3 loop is CASSLTGGEQFF. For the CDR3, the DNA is TGTGCCAGCAGCCTTACAGGGGGCGAGCAGTTCTTC.

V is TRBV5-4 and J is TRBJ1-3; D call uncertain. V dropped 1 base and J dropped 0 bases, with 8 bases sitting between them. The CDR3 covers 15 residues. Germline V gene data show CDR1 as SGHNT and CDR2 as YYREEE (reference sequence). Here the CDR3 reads CASSLPFRSGNTIYF. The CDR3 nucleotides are TGTGCCAGCAGCTTGCCCTTTCGCTCTGGAAACACCATATATTTT.

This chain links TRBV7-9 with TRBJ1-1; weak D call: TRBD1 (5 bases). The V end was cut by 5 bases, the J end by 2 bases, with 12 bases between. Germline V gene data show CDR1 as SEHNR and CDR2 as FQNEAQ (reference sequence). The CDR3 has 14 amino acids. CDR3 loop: CASSPIDSNTEAFF. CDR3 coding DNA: TGTGCCAGCAGCCCAATCGACAGCAACACTGAAGCTTTCTTT.

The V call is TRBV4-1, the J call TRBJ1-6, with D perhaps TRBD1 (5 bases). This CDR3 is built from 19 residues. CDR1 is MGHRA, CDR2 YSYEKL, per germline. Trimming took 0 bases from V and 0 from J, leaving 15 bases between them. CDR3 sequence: CASSQDYRRQSSYNSPLHF. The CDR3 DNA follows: TGCGCCAGCAGCCAAGATTACCGAAGACAGAGCTCCTATAATTCACCCCTCCACTTT.

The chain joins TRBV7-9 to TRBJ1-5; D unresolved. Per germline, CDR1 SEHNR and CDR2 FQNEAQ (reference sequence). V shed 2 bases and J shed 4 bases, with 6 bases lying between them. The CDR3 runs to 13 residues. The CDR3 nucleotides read TGTGCCAGCAGCTTACGAGAGAATCAGCCCCAGCATTTT. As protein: CASSLRENQPQHF. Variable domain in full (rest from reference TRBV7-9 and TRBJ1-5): DTGVSQNPRHKITKRGQNVTFRCDPISEHNRLYWYRQTLGQGPEFLTYFQNEAQLEKSRLLSDRFSAERPKGSFSTLEIQRTEQGDSAMYLCASSLRENQPQHFGDGTRLSIL.

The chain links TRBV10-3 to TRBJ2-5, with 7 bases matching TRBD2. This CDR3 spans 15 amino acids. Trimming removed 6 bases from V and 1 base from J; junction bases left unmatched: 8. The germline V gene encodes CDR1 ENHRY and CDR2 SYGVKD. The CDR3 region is CAIRPSGGIQETQYF. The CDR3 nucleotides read TGTGCCATCAGGCCTAGCGGCGGTATCCAAGAGACCCAGTACTTC.

The CDR3 DNA is TGTGCCAGCAGTCCCGAGTGGGCCCTTGACAATGAGCAGTTCTTC. Residues: CASSPEWALDNEQFF. V gene TRBV4-2 combines with J gene TRBJ2-1; D remains unclear. Germline loops: CDR1 LGHNA, CDR2 YNFKEQ. This CDR3 is 15 amino acids long. Trimming stripped 6 bases from V and 5 bases from J, with 17 bases between.

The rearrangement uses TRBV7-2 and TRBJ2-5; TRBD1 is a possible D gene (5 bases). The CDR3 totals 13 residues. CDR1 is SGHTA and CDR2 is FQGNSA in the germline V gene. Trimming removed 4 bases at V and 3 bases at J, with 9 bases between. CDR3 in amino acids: CASSWTREETQYF. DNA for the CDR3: TGTGCCAGCAGCTGGACAAGGGAAGAGACCCAGTACTTC.

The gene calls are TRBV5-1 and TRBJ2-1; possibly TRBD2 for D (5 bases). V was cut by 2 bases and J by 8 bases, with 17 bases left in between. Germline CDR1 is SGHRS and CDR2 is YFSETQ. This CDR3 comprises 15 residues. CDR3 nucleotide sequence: TGCGCCAGCAGCTTCCTAGCAGGCGCACCGGATGAGCAGTTCTTC. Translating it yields CASSFLAGAPDEQFF.

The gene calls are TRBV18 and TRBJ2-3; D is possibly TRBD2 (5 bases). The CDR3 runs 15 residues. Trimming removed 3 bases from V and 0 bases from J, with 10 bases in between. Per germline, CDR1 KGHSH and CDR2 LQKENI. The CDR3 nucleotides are TGTGCCAGCTCACCCTGGCGGACTAGCACAGATACGCAGTATTTT. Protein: CASSPWRTSTDTQYF.

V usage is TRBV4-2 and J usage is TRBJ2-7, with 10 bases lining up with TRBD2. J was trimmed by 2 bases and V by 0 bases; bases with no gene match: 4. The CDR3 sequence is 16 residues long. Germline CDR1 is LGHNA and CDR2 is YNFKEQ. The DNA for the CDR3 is TGTGCCAGCAGCCAAGATCTAGCGGGGGCTACCTACGAGCAGTACTTC. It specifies CASSQDLAGATYEQYF.

The CDR3 loop reads CASSEPLAGAAYEQYF. The CDR3 DNA reads TGTGCCAGCAGTGAACCACTAGCGGGAGCCGCCTACGAGCAGTACTTC. The chain is built from TRBV6-1 and TRBJ2-7; 11 bases match TRBD2. The CDR3 length is 16 residues. From germline, CDR1 is MNHNS and CDR2 SASEGT. Trimming removed 2 bases from V and 2 bases from J; junction bases left unmatched: 5.

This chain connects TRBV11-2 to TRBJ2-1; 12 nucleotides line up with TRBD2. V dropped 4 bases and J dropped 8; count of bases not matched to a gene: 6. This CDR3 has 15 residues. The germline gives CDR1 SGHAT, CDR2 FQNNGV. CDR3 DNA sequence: TGTGCCAGCAGCTCCCGACTAGCGGGGGACCATGAGCAGTTCTTC. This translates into CASSSRLAGDHEQFF.

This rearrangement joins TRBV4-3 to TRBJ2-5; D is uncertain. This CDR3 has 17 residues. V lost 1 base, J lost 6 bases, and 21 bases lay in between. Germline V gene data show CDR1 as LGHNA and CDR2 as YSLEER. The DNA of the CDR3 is TGCGCCAGCAGCCAAGCCACGACACCCAACGGCCTACAGACCCAGTACTTC. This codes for CASSQATTPNGLQTQYF.

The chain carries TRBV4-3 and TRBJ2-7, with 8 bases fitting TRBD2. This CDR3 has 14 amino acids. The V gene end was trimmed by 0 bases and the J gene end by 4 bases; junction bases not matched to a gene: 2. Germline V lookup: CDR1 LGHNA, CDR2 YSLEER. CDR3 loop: CASSQDTSGYEQYF. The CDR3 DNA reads TGCGCCAGCAGCCAAGATACTAGCGGATACGAGCAGTACTTC.

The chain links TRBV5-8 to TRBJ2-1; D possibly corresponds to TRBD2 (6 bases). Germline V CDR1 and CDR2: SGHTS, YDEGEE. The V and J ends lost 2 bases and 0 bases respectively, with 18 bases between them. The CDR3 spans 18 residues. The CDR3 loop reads CASSFRASALSSYNEQFF. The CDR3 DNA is TGTGCCAGCAGCTTCAGGGCTAGCGCCCTGAGCTCCTACAATGAGCAGTTCTTC.

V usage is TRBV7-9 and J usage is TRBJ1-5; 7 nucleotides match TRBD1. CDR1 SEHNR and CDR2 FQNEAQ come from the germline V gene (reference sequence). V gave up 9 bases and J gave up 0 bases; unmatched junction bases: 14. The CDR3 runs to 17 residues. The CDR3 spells CASIIGGTVYSNQPQHF. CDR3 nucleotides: TGTGCCAGTATCATAGGGGGGACAGTCTATAGCAATCAGCCCCAGCATTTT.

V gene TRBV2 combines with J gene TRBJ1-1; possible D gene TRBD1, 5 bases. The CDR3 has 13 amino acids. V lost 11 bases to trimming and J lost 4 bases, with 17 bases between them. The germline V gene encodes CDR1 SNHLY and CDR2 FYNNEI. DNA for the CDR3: TGTGCCGGGGCGGGGGAAGGGATCACTGAAGCTTTCTTT. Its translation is CAGAGEGITEAFF.

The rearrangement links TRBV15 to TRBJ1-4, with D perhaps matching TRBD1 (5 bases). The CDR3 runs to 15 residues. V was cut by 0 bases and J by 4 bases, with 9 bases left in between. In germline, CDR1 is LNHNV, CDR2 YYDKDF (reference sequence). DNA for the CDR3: TGTGCCACCAGCAGAGATGGGGGGTTTAATGAAAAACTGTTTTTT. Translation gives CATSRDGGFNEKLFF.

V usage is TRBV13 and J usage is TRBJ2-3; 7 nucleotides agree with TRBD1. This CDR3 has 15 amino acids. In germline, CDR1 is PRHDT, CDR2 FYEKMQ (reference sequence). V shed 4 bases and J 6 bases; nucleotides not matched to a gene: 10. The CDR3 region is CASSYRGNVEDTQYF. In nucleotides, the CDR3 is TGTGCCAGCAGCTACAGGGGAAACGTTGAGGATACGCAGTATTTT.

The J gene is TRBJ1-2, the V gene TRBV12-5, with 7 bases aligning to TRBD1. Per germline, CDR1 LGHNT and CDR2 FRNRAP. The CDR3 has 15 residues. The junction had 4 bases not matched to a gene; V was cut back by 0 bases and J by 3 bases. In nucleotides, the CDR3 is TGTGCTAGTGGTTTGGTCTTGACAGGGTACTATGGCTACACCTTC. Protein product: CASGLVLTGYYGYTF.

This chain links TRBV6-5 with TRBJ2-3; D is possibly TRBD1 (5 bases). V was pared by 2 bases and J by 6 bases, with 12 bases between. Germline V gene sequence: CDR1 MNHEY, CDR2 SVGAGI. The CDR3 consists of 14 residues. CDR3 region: CASSYQGTADTQYF. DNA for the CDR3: TGTGCCAGCAGTTACCAGGGAACGGCGGATACGCAGTATTTT.

The CDR3 nucleotides read TGTGCCAGCAACCCGTCGACAGCTAATTCACCCCTCCACTTT. Amino acid sequence: CASNPSTANSPLHF. The rearrangement links TRBV27 to TRBJ1-6, with D tentatively TRBD1 (5 bases). V shed 7 bases and J shed 6 bases, with 13 bases lying between them. This CDR3 spans 14 amino acids. Germline V gene lookup returns CDR1 MNHEY and CDR2 SMNVEV (reference sequence).

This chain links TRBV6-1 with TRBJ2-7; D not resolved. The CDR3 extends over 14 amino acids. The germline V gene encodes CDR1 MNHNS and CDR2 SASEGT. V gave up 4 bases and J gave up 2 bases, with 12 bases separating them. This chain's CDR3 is CASSASSFTYEQYF. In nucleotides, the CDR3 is TGTGCCAGCAGTGCCTCTAGTTTTACCTACGAGCAGTACTTC.